Listed below are T cell receptor beta chains from one sample, sequenced in a study of identical twins. TCRdb re-called the 5' RACE reads through MiXCR, storing one row per CDR3 protein. The sample carries about 890,000 distinct CDR3 sequences, roughly 12% recorded once. The same specimen was also included in a second study, on yellow fever vaccine responses in identical twins.

The sequenced sample consisted of PBMCs. These receptors came from a woman aged 18 to 35 in good health. Both conserved end residues are part of each CDR3. A D gene is named only where the DNA matches it firmly. Part of the rows lack a size; the others show once, few, many or a class for expanded clones.

TRBV15,-,TRBJ2-2,13,many,TGTGCCACCACCTCGGGAGCGACCGGGGAGCTGTTTTTT,CATTSGATGELFF
TRBV28,TRBD2,TRBJ2-7,14,-,TGTGCCAGCAGCTCCGGGACTAGCGCGCGCGAGCAGTACTTC,CASSSGTSAREQYF
TRBV3-1,TRBD2,TRBJ2-1,15,-,TGTGCCAGCACCCAAATAGCGGGGGGGCTGAATGAGCAGTTCTTC,CASTQIAGGLNEQFF
TRBV29-1,-,TRBJ2-1,13,-,TGCAGCGTTGAACTTTCCCCCTACAATGAGCAGTTCTTC,CSVELSPYNEQFF
TRBV19,TRBD1,TRBJ2-1,20,few,TGTGCCAGTAGTATAACGGACAGGGCTTTCGGTCTAAGCTCCTACAATGAGCAGTTCTTC,CASSITDRAFGLSSYNEQFF
TRBV5-1,-,TRBJ2-3,16,few,TGCGCCAGCAGCCTAAGACGGGAGACTAGCACAGATACGCAGTATTTT,CASSLRRETSTDTQYF
TRBV12-3/TRBV12-4,-,TRBJ2-1,16,many,TGTGCCAGCAGTTCCCCCTTTCGTTTCGTGCGCAATGAGCAGTTCTTC,CASSSPFRFVRNEQFF
TRBV10-3,TRBD1,TRBJ2-3,18,-,TGTGCCATCAGTGAAACCCGACGACAGACAGGGGGCACAGATACGCAGTATTTT,CAISETRRQTGGTDTQYF
TRBV29-1,-,TRBJ2-2,12,many,TGCAGCGTTGTTCTAGGGGCCGGGGAGCTGTTTTTT,CSVVLGAGELFF
TRBV6-4,TRBD2,TRBJ2-1,13,-,TGTGCCAGCAGTGACTGGGGAGGGAATGAGCAGTTCTTC,CASSDWGGNEQFF
TRBV10-3,TRBD2,TRBJ2-5,16,many,TGTGCCATCAGTGAGTCGATCCGGGCGGGGGAAGAGACCCAGTACTTC,CAISESIRAGEETQYF
TRBV10-3,-,TRBJ2-7,17,-,TGTGCCATCAGTGAGTCAGGTGACCGGGACGTCCTCTACGAGCAGTACTTC,CAISESGDRDVLYEQYF
TRBV12-3/TRBV12-4,TRBD2,TRBJ2-2,17,many,TGTGCCAGCAGTTCCGGGACTAGCGGGGGGTACACCGGGGAGCTGTTTTTT,CASSSGTSGGYTGELFF
TRBV2,TRBD2,TRBJ2-5,16,few,TGTGCCAGCAGTGAATGGTCTAGCGGGGCGCAAGAGACCCAGTACTTC,CASSEWSSGAQETQYF
TRBV29-1,TRBD2,TRBJ2-1,13,few,TGCAGCGTGACTAGCGGGGGACACAATGAGCAGTTCTTC,CSVTSGGHNEQFF
TRBV7-3,-,TRBJ2-6,14,few,TGTGCCAGCAGGCCGACAGCTGGGGCCAACGTCCTGACTTTC,CASRPTAGANVLTF
TRBV6-1,-,TRBJ1-5,14,-,TGTGCCAGCAGTGAAGATGGAGGGCTGCAGCCCCAGCATTTT,CASSEDGGLQPQHF
TRBV20-1,-,TRBJ2-5,11,few,TGCAGTGCTAAGGTGGGAGAGACCCAGTACTTC,CSAKVGETQYF
TRBV9,TRBD1,TRBJ1-1,17,few,TGTGCCAGCAGCGTAGGGGGGACAGGGTTTGGGAACACTGAAGCTTTCTTT,CASSVGGTGFGNTEAFF
TRBV10-3,TRBD2,TRBJ2-3,15,-,TGTGCCACCGAGTCGAGCGGGAGTACTACAGATACGCAGTATTTT,CATESSGSTTDTQYF
TRBV11-2,TRBD2,TRBJ2-5,17,many,TGTGCCAGCAGCTTTATTCGGACTAGCGGGTACCAAGAGACCCAGTACTTC,CASSFIRTSGYQETQYF
TRBV12-3/TRBV12-4,-,TRBJ1-4,16,-,TGTGCCAGCAGCCCCGGGGGAGGGGGGGCTGGTGAAAAACTGTTTTTT,CASSPGGGGAGEKLFF
TRBV29-1,-,TRBJ2-1,14,-,TGCAGCGTCCAGGGGATCGGGAATTACAATGAGCAGTTCTTC,CSVQGIGNYNEQFF
TRBV29-1,-,TRBJ2-5,15,many,TGCAGCGTTGGCTCAGACGGAGCCCCCCAAGAGACCCAGTACTTC,CSVGSDGAPQETQYF
TRBV6-1,TRBD2,TRBJ2-3,17,few,TGTGCCAGCAGAAGACTAGCGGGGGCCATTTCGTCAGATACGCAGTATTTT,CASRRLAGAISSDTQYF
TRBV12-3/TRBV12-4,-,TRBJ2-5,13,-,TGTGCCAGCAGCCCCGGTAGCGGAGAGACCCAGTACTTC,CASSPGSGETQYF
TRBV6-5,-,TRBJ1-1,15,few,TGTGCCAGCAGTTCCCAACACAGAGGGAACACTGAAGCTTTCTTT,CASSSQHRGNTEAFF
TRBV5-5,-,TRBJ2-2,15,few,TGTGCCAGCAGCTGGGGGACGTCCAACACCGGGGAGCTGTTTTTT,CASSWGTSNTGELFF
TRBV5-1,TRBD2,TRBJ2-2,20,few,TGCGCCAGCAGACATCCCCCCGGGACTAGCGGGAGGTCTGTCACCGGGGAGCTGTTTTTT,CASRHPPGTSGRSVTGELFF
TRBV10-3,-,TRBJ1-4,13,many,TGTGCCATCAGTGCAGGGGCTGGGGAAAAACTGTTTTTT,CAISAGAGEKLFF
TRBV19,TRBD2,TRBJ2-2,17,few,TGTGCCAGTAGTATAGCTCCGGCTAGCGGGTACACCGGGGAGCTGTTTTTT,CASSIAPASGYTGELFF
TRBV6-2/TRBV6-3,TRBD2,TRBJ2-1,15,few,TGTGCCAGCAGAAAACCGGGACTAGCGTACAATGAGCAGTTCTTC,CASRKPGLAYNEQFF
TRBV28,-,TRBJ1-1,12,many,TGTGCCAGCGTGGTTCCGAACACTGAAGCTTTCTTT,CASVVPNTEAFF
TRBV4-1,TRBD1,TRBJ1-1,15,few,TGCGCCAGCAGCCGGGACAGGGGCGAGATCACTGAAGCTTTCTTT,CASSRDRGEITEAFF
TRBV6-5,-,TRBJ1-1,18,few,TGTGCCAGCAGTTACTCGTTTGGCAGGCACCTCATGGGCACTGAAGCTTTCTTT,CASSYSFGRHLMGTEAFF
TRBV5-1,-,TRBJ1-1,13,-,TGCGCCAGCAGCAAGGGGGAGGTGACTGAAGCTTTCTTT,CASSKGEVTEAFF
TRBV12-3/TRBV12-4,-,TRBJ2-2,15,-,TGTGCCAGCAGTGGGAACAGGGGAGGGGACGGGGAGCTGTTTTTT,CASSGNRGGDGELFF
TRBV12-3/TRBV12-4,TRBD2,TRBJ2-3,15,few,TGTGCCAGCAGTTTCTCGGGACTAGGGTTTGATACGCAGTATTTT,CASSFSGLGFDTQYF
TRBV5-1,-,TRBJ2-1,14,-,TGCGCCAGCACCTCGGGGGCCCACGACAATGAGCAGTTCTTC,CASTSGAHDNEQFF
TRBV18,-,TRBJ2-3,14,-,TGTGCCAGCTCACCAATGCCCCTGGCAGATACGCAGTATTTT,CASSPMPLADTQYF
TRBV27,TRBD2,TRBJ2-3,15,-,TGTGCCAGCTCCCCCAGGGCGGGGGGACGGGATACGCAGTATTTT,CASSPRAGGRDTQYF
TRBV29-1,-,TRBJ1-1,12,-,TGCAGCGTGCCAAGGGGGTCGACTGAAGCTTTCTTT,CSVPRGSTEAFF
TRBV7-3,-,TRBJ2-1,11,once,TGTGCCAGCAGCATTAGCGGTGAGCAGTTCTTC,CASSISGEQFF
TRBV24-1,-,TRBJ2-1,14,-,TGTGCCACCGCGGCGGGTGGGTGGCTCAATGAGCAGTTCTTC,CATAAGGWLNEQFF
TRBV5-1,TRBD2,TRBJ2-3,17,few,TGCGCCAGCAGCTTGGAAAAGCGGGAGGGAAAAACAGATACGCAGTATTTT,CASSLEKREGKTDTQYF
TRBV29-1,TRBD2,TRBJ2-1,15,-,TGCAGCGTTGAACGGTTTGGCGGGAGTTTCAATGAGCAGTTCTTC,CSVERFGGSFNEQFF
TRBV6-1,-,TRBJ1-2,16,few,TGTGCCAGCAGTGATTTTTCGATGACGCTGAACTATGGCTACACCTTC,CASSDFSMTLNYGYTF
TRBV7-9,TRBD1,TRBJ1-1,15,-,TGTGCCAGCAGCTTACCGGGACAGGGGGATACTGAAGCTTTCTTT,CASSLPGQGDTEAFF
TRBV20-1,TRBD2,TRBJ2-7,12,-,TGCAGTGCTACAGGACTAGTCAACGAGCAGTACTTC,CSATGLVNEQYF
TRBV2,TRBD1,TRBJ2-7,14,many,TGTGCCAGCAGTGAAGGGACAGGGTCGTACGAGCAGTACTTC,CASSEGTGSYEQYF
TRBV7-9,-,TRBJ2-1,13,few,TGTGCCAGCAGCTTACGAAATTTCAATGAGCAGTTCTTC,CASSLRNFNEQFF
TRBV6-1,TRBD1,TRBJ2-2,18,many,TGTGCCAGCAGTGAAGTAAGACGGGACAGGGTCTCCACCGGGGAGCTGTTTTTT,CASSEVRRDRVSTGELFF
TRBV11-2,TRBD2,TRBJ2-5,16,-,TGTGCCAGCAGCTTACCCTTCCGGGGGGGCCAGGAGACCCAGTACTTC,CASSLPFRGGQETQYF
TRBV12-3/TRBV12-4,TRBD2,TRBJ2-5,17,-,TGTGCCAGCAGTGTCGGTTTGTCTAGCGGGGGCCAAGAGACCCAGTACTTC,CASSVGLSSGGQETQYF